Presented here are 30 T cell receptor beta chains from one specimen sequenced in a study of human T cells and chemical hapten exposure (dated by TCRdb to the early 2020s). The method behind the library was RACE. The data were produced on a NextSeq 500. The public sequencing data were trimmed at Q25 with fastp and processed into clonotypes with MiXCR by TCRdb, which kept only in-frame beta chains. Identical CDR3 proteins give one entry, which carries the most common genes and DNA. The sample profile shows around 250,000 distinct CDR3 sequences; more than 6.5% of them were found once. The ten most abundant clones make up approximately 2.2% of the sample. The time point label, as the study defines it: pre-sensitization, week 0. What this sample's treatment or condition label stands for: therapeutic diphenylcyclopropenone sensitization with weekly scalp DPC. The sequencing used whole blood, collected in connection with sensitization to the hapten diphenylcyclopropenone (DPC). The receptors were sampled from a woman between 35 and 50 years old with alopecia areata. Some clones in this sample may be carry-over from other donors' samples.

The chain has TRBV2 and TRBJ1-6; 9 nucleotides agree with TRBD1. The V and J ends lost 6 bases and 8 bases, in that order; junction bases with no gene match: 5. The germline V gene has CDR1 SNHLY and CDR2 FYNNEI. The CDR3 is made up of 14 amino acids. The CDR3 DNA reads TGTGCCAGCAGAAGAGACAGGGGGGATTCACCCCTCCACTTT. As protein: CASRRDRGDSPLHF.

This clonotype came up many times. This chain links TRBV28 with TRBJ2-3; D is unresolved. CDR3 length: 12 residues. Germline V lookup: CDR1 MDHEN, CDR2 SYDVKM. The ends were cut back, 6 bases at V and 2 bases at J, with 6 bases in the middle. The CDR3 region has the DNA TGTGCCAGCAGCGAGGTCACAGATACGCAGTATTTT. It specifies CASSEVTDTQYF.

J is TRBJ1-1 and V is TRBV20-1; no clear D gene. Per germline, CDR1 DFQATT and CDR2 SNEGSKA (reference sequence). The CDR3 runs 15 residues. V lost 0 bases, J lost 7 bases, and 18 bases lay in between. In DNA form, the CDR3 reads TGCAGTGCTAGAGATAGGCGGATCAAGGAGGGTGAAGCTTTCTTT. Its translation: CSARDRRIKEGEAFF.

The chain is built from TRBV25-1 and TRBJ1-4; D is unresolved. CDR1 and CDR2 from the germline V gene are MGHDK and SYGVNS. V lost 2 bases, J lost 6 bases, and 13 bases lay in between. The CDR3 is 15 residues long. CDR3 nucleotide sequence: TGTGCCAGCAGTGAACCGACCTTCGGGCATGAAAAACTGTTTTTT. Its protein product is CASSEPTFGHEKLFF.

This clonotype turned up a few times. The CDR3: CASSYTPGPYEQFF. CDR3 DNA sequence: TGTGCCAGCAGTTACACGCCGGGACCGTACGAGCAGTTCTTC. The rearrangement joins TRBV6-2 or TRBV6-3 to TRBJ2-1, with D perhaps given as TRBD1 or TRBD2 (5 bases each). Germline CDR1 and CDR2: MNHEY and SVGEGT. The germline V and J ends were trimmed by 2 bases and 10 bases, with 15 bases remaining between them. The length of the CDR3 is 14 residues.

This clonotype was seen ten or more times. The chain carries TRBV28 and TRBJ1-4, with D uncertain. The CDR3 length is 15 residues. Trimming took off 5 bases at V and 2 bases at J, with 12 bases between the two ends. The germline gives CDR1 MDHEN, CDR2 SYDVKM. The DNA for the CDR3 is TGTGCCAGCAGTAATGGGCGGCCGACTAATGAAAAACTGTTTTTT. Translation gives CASSNGRPTNEKLFF.

This clonotype was detected only a few times. The V and J genes are TRBV28 and TRBJ2-3; TRBD2 agrees at 14 bases. Per germline, CDR1 MDHEN and CDR2 SYDVKM. Unmatched junction bases numbered 11, after V lost 6 bases and J lost 9 bases. CDR3 length: 16 amino acids. CDR3 DNA: TGTGCCAGCAGCCAGGGACTAGCGGGAGCGAGGGGAACGCAGTATTTT. Its protein product is CASSQGLAGARGTQYF.

This clonotype came up a few times. The V call is TRBV27, the J call TRBJ1-1, with D unresolved. V dropped 2 bases and J dropped 1 base, with 8 bases sitting between them. Germline V gene data show CDR1 as MNHEY and CDR2 as SMNVEV (reference sequence). This CDR3 has 14 amino acids. CDR3 sequence (DNA): TGTGCCAGCAGTTTAACCGGGCAGAACACTGAAGCTTTCTTT. Translated, it gives CASSLTGQNTEAFF.

V and J are TRBV7-8 and TRBJ2-7; no firm D call. Germline CDR1 reads SGHVS; CDR2 reads FQNEAQ. The V end was cut by 1 base, the J end by 7 bases, with 20 bases between. This CDR3 region has 16 residues. CDR3 nucleotide sequence: TGTGCCAGCAGCTTAGATGCCCGGGTCGAGGTGGGGGAGCAGTACTTC. Protein: CASSLDARVEVGEQYF.

This chain connects TRBV7-3 to TRBJ1-1, with D unresolved. The CDR3 has 13 amino acids. CDR1 is SGHTA, CDR2 FQGTGA, per germline. Trimming took 4 bases from V and 9 from J, leaving 15 bases between them. CDR3 residues: CASSSTSGRKAFF. The CDR3 DNA follows: TGTGCCAGCAGCTCAACGAGCGGCCGGAAAGCTTTCTTT.

The gene calls are TRBV5-1 and TRBJ1-2; no firm D call. This CDR3 spans 15 amino acids. The V end lost 0 bases, the J end lost 7 bases, and 16 bases lay between the germline ends. CDR1 SGHRS and CDR2 YFSETQ come from the germline V gene. Here the CDR3 reads CASSLEIVTLSGYTF. DNA for the CDR3: TGCGCCAGCAGCTTGGAGATTGTCACTCTGTCTGGCTACACCTTC.

This clonotype has at least ten counts. The chain has TRBV5-1 and TRBJ2-7; 8 nucleotides agree with TRBD1. This CDR3 has 13 amino acids. Per the germline V gene, CDR1 is SGHRS and CDR2 is YFSETQ. V lost 2 bases to trimming and J lost 4 bases; unmatched junction nucleotides: 2. Written as DNA, the CDR3 is TGCGCCAGCAGCTTAACAGGGGGTTACGAGCAGTACTTC. Its protein is CASSLTGGYEQYF.

The gene calls are TRBV6-5 and TRBJ1-5; 7 bases are shared with TRBD1. The CDR3 totals 16 residues. The germline CDR1 and CDR2 sequences are MNHEY and SVGAGI. The ends lost 8 bases at V and 0 bases at J; junction bases unmatched: 10. For the CDR3, the DNA is TGTGCCAGCCCAGGGGGGAAAGGAGATAGCAATCAGCCCCAGCATTTT. As protein: CASPGGKGDSNQPQHF.

This clonotype occurred a few times. This chain connects TRBV3-1 to TRBJ2-7; no reliable D call. V was shortened by 3 bases and J by 2 bases, with 14 bases between the two germline ends. CDR1 and CDR2 (germline): LGHDT, YNNKEL (reference sequence). CDR3 size: 15 residues. In DNA form, the CDR3 reads TGTGCCAGCAGCCACCCCGCAATACCCCCCTACGAGCAGTACTTC. As protein: CASSHPAIPPYEQYF.

This chain uses TRBV11-2 with TRBJ2-1; 7 nucleotides match TRBD1. V trimming: 5 bases; J trimming: 9 bases; junction bases outside the gene matches: 4. The CDR3 loop spans 12 amino acids. Germline V gene data show CDR1 as SGHAT and CDR2 as FQNNGV. The CDR3 protein is CASSPGGVEQFF. The CDR3 nucleotides read TGTGCCAGCAGCCCAGGGGGTGTTGAGCAGTTCTTC.

The V and J genes are TRBV6-5 and TRBJ2-3; TRBD2 is a possible D gene (5 bases). The germline CDR1 and CDR2 sequences are MNHEY and SVGAGI. V lost 6 bases to trimming and J lost 1 base, with 11 bases between them. The CDR3 covers 14 residues. The CDR3 coding sequence is TGTGCCAGCAGCCTCTTCGGGGGCACAGATACGCAGTATTTT. Its translation: CASSLFGGTDTQYF.

In this sample, this clonotype turned up many times. The chain uses TRBV5-1 and TRBJ2-5; D gene unclear. The CDR3 totals 15 residues. V was trimmed by 0 bases and J by 6 bases, leaving 15 bases between them. Germline V gene sequence: CDR1 SGHRS, CDR2 YFSETQ. The CDR3 loop reads CASSLEPESAQTQYF. The DNA of the CDR3 is TGCGCCAGCAGCTTGGAGCCTGAGAGCGCCCAGACCCAGTACTTC.

A few counts support this clonotype. The chain recombines TRBV7-6 with TRBJ1-6; TRBD1 agrees at 7 bases. Per the germline V gene, CDR1 is SGHVS and CDR2 is FNYEAQ. The CDR3 contains 14 residues. The ends lost 5 bases at V and 6 bases at J; junction bases unmatched: 4. The CDR3 DNA reads TGTGCCAGCAGCCGCGACAGGGCTAATTCACCCCTCCACTTT. Protein product: CASSRDRANSPLHF.

This clonotype was recorded a few times. This chain joins TRBV19 and TRBJ2-3, with D possibly being TRBD1 (5 bases). V lost 5 bases and J 2 bases, leaving 8 bases between the germline ends. CDR1 is LNHDA, CDR2 SQIVND, per germline (reference sequence). This CDR3 region has 13 residues. This chain's CDR3 is CASSVTVTDTQYF. The CDR3 coding sequence is TGTGCCAGTAGTGTGACAGTCACAGATACGCAGTATTTT.

Only a few counts were recorded for this clonotype. This chain connects TRBV20-1 to TRBJ1-5; unclear D gene. Germline assignment: CDR1 DFQATT and CDR2 SNEGSKA (reference sequence). The CDR3 totals 13 residues. Deletions cut 6 bases from V and 4 bases from J, with 13 bases between. The CDR3 loop is CSAQPSGNQPQHF. DNA for the CDR3: TGCAGTGCACAACCGTCCGGTAATCAGCCCCAGCATTTT.

This clonotype was detected ten times or more. V is TRBV10-3 and J is TRBJ1-5; D is uncertain. V was shortened by 3 bases and J by 11 bases, with 11 bases between the two germline ends. The germline V gene has CDR1 ENHRY and CDR2 SYGVKD. The CDR3 is 12 amino acids. CDR3 coding DNA: TGTGCCATCAGTGATCAGTTTCGGGCCCAGCATTTT. The encoded protein is CAISDQFRAQHF.

A few counts support this clonotype. This chain uses TRBV4-2 with TRBJ1-1; D is unresolved. Germline V lookup: CDR1 LGHNA, CDR2 YNFKEQ. With 0 bases removed from V and 9 bases from J, the gap between germline ends came to 17 bases. The CDR3 spans 15 residues. The CDR3 DNA follows: TGTGCCAGCAGCCAAGAGTTCCAGGCGAGGTTCCAAGCTTTCTTT. Translated: CASSQEFQARFQAFF.

The J gene is TRBJ2-5, the V gene TRBV29-1; D remains unclear. Trimming removed 7 bases from V and 5 bases from J, with 11 bases in between. The germline CDR1 and CDR2 sequences are SQVTM and ANQGSEA. The CDR3 consists of 11 residues. The CDR3 bases are TGCAGCGCCCATCCCGCGGAGACCCAGTACTTC. Translating gives CSAHPAETQYF.

The rearrangement uses TRBV20-1 and TRBJ2-4; D possibly corresponds to TRBD1 (7 bases). CDR3 length: 15 amino acids. The V and J ends lost 6 bases and 3 bases respectively, with 18 bases between them. Germline values: CDR1 DFQATT, CDR2 SNEGSKA (reference sequence). The DNA for the CDR3 is TGCAGTGCCCCATCAGGGGGAGGTGACAAAAACATTCAGTACTTC. Translated, it gives CSAPSGGGDKNIQYF.

The genes are TRBV28 and TRBJ2-7, with 8 nucleotides matching TRBD2. Trimming cost V 7 bases and J 2 bases; bases outside gene matches: 10. The CDR3 is 15 residues long. Germline CDR1 is MDHEN and CDR2 is SYDVKM. The CDR3 region has the DNA TGTGCCAGCAAGGGACTAGAGGGAATAACCTACGAGCAGTACTTC. Protein product: CASKGLEGITYEQYF.

J is TRBJ1-5 and V is TRBV9, with 11 bases that match TRBD1. Germline-derived CDR1 and CDR2 are SGDLS and YYNGEE. V shed 0 bases, J shed 1 base, and the junction held 0 bases outside the gene matches. The CDR3 covers 16 residues. For the CDR3, the DNA is TGTGCCAGCAGCGTAGGGGACAGGGGGAGCAATCAGCCCCAGCATTTT. Translated: CASSVGDRGSNQPQHF.

This clonotype was detected only a few times. The chain recombines TRBV7-9 with TRBJ2-5, with TRBD2 matching over 10 bases. The CDR3 consists of 15 residues. CDR1 SEHNR and CDR2 FQNEAQ come from the germline V gene (reference sequence). Trimming removed 3 bases from V and 2 bases from J; junction bases left unmatched: 3. CDR3 loop: CASSFGLAEQETQYF. Here the CDR3 DNA reads TGTGCCAGCAGCTTCGGACTAGCGGAGCAAGAGACCCAGTACTTC.

The rearrangement uses TRBV11-2 and TRBJ2-5; 7 bases map to TRBD2. The CDR3 extends over 15 amino acids. The germline gives CDR1 SGHAT, CDR2 FQNNGV. J gave up 1 base and V 5 bases, and 7 bases lay outside the gene matches. The CDR3 DNA reads TGTGCCAGCAGCCCCGTAGCGGGTAGCCAAGAGACCCAGTACTTC. Amino acids: CASSPVAGSQETQYF.

This clonotype was recorded a few times. The V gene is TRBV30, the J gene TRBJ2-3; D is possibly TRBD2 (6 bases). Looked up from germline, CDR1 is GTSNPN and CDR2 is SVGIG (reference sequence). This CDR3 comprises 11 residues. Deletions cut 5 bases from V and 6 bases from J, with 9 bases between. The chain's CDR3 is CAWGRIDTQYF. The CDR3 nucleotides are TGTGCCTGGGGGAGGATCGATACGCAGTATTTT.

This chain connects TRBV9 to TRBJ1-4, with D perhaps matching TRBD1 (5 bases). From germline, CDR1 is SGDLS and CDR2 YYNGEE. V was clipped by 3 bases and J by 10 bases, with 16 bases between them. CDR3 size: 14 residues. The CDR3 nucleotides read TGTGCCAGCAGCGCCACTGGGACCTCGCGAAAACTGTTTTTT. Protein: CASSATGTSRKLFF.